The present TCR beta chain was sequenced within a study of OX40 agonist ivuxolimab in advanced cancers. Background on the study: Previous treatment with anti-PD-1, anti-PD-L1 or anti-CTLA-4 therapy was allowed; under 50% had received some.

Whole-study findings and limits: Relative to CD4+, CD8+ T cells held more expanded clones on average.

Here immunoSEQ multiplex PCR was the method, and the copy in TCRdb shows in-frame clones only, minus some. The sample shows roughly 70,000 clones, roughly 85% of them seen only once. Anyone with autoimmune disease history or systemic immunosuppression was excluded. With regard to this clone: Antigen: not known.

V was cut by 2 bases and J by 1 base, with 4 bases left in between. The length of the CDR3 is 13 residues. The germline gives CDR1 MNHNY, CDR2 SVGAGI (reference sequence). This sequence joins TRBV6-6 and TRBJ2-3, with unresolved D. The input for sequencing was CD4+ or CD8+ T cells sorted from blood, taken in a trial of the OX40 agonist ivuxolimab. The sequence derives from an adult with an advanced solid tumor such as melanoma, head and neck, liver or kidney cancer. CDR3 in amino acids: CASSYDGTDTQYF. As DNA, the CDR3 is TGTGCCAGCAGTTACGATGGCACAGATACGCAGTATTTT.